This T cell receptor beta chain was recovered during a study of T cells in Graves' hyperthyroidism and ophthalmopathy. As for the study in general: Sampling of peripheral blood happened at initial diagnosis, prior to any treatment.

The CDR3 is made up of 16 amino acids. The V gene's germline CDR1 is SGHAT and CDR2 FQNNGV. V was pared by 5 bases and J by 3 bases, with 20 bases between. TCR beta CDR3 region amplification was performed from RNA transcripts. TCR CDR3 underwent first-round RT-PCR with the HTBI primer set. TCRdb itself ran the multiplex PCR reads through MiXCR, one entry per CDR3 protein. The repertoire holds roughly 700,000 distinct CDR3 sequences, 11% to 15% seen once, with around 9.6% in the top ten. This receptor was taken from a woman between 18 and 29 years old with Graves' hyperthyroidism. What was sequenced was blood. The rearrangement uses TRBV11-2 and TRBJ2-7, with D possibly matching TRBD2 (6 bases). DNA of the CDR3: TGTGCCAGCAGCCCCCTAGCCCGGGAGACAGTCTACGAGCAGTACTTC. Translation: CASSPLARETVYEQYF.